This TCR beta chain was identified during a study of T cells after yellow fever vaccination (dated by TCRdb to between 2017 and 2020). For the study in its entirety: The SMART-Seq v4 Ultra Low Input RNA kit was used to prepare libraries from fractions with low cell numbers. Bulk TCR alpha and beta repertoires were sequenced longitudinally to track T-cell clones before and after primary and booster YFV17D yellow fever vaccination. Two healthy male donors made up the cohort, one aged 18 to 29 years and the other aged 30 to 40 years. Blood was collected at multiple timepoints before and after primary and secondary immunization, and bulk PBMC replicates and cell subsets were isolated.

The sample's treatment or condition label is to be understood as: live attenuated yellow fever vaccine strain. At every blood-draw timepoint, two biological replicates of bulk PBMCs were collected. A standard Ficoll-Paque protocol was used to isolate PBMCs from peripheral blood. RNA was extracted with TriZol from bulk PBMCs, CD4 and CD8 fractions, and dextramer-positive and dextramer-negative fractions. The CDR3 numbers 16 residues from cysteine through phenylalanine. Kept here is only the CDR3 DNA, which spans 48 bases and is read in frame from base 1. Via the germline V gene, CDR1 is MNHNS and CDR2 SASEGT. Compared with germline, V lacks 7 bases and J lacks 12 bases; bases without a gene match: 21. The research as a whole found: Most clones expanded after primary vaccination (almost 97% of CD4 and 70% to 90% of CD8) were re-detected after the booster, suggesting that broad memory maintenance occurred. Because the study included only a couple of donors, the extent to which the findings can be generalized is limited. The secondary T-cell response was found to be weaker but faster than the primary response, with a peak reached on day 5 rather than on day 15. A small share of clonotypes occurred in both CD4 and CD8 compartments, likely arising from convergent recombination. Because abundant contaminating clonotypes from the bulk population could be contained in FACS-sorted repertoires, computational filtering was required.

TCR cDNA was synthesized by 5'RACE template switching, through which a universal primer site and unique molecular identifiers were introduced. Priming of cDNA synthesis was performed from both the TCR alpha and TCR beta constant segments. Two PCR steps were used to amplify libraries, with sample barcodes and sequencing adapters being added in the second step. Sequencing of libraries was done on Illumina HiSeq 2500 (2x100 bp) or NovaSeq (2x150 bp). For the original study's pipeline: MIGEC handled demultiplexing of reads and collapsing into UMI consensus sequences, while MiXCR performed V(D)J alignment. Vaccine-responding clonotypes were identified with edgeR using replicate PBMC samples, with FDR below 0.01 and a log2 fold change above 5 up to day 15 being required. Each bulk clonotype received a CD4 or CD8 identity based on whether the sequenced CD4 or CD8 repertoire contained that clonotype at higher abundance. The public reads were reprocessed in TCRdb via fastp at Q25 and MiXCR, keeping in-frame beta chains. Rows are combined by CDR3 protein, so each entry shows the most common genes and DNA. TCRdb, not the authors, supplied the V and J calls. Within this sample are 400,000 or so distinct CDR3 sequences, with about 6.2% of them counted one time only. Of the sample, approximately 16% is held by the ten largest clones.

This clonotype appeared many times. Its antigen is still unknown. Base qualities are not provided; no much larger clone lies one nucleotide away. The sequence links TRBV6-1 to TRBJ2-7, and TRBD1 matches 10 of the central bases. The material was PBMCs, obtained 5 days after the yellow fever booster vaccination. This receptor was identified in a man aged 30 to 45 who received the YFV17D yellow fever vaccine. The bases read TGTGCCAGCACCCCCTCTGTATGGGACAGGGGCACGCGCACGTACTTC. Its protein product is CASTPSVWDRGTRTYF.